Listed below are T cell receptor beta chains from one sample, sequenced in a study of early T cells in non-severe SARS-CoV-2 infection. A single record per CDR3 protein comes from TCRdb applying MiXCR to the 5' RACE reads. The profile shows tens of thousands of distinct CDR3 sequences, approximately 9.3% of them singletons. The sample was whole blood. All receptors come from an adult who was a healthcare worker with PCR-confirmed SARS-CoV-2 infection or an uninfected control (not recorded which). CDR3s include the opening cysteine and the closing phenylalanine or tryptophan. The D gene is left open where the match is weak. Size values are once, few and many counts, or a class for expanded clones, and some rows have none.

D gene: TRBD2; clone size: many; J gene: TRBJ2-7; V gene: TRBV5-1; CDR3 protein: CASSLATSGTYEQYF; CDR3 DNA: TGCGCCAGCAGCTTAGCGACTAGCGGGACCTACGAGCAGTACTTC
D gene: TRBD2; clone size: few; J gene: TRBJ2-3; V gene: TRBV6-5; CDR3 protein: CASSRTLAGGTDTQYF; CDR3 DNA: TGTGCCAGCAGCCGAACGCTAGCGGGAGGCACTGATACGCAGTATTTT
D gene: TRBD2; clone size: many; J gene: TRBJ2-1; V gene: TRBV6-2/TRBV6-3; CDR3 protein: CASSSPGLAGYYNEQFF; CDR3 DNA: TGTGCCAGCAGTTCCCCGGGACTAGCGGGTTATTACAATGAGCAGTTCTTC
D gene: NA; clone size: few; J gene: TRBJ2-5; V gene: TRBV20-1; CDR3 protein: CSREPGQETQYF; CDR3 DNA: TGCAGTCGAGAACCGGGACAAGAGACCCAGTACTTC
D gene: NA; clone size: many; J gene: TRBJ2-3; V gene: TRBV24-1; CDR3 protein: CATSDPSGPTDTQYF; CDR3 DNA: TGTGCCACCAGTGATCCCTCTGGGCCTACAGATACGCAGTATTTT
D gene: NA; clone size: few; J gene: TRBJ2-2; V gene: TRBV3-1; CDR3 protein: CASSHSTKGNGELFF; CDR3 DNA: TGTGCCAGCAGCCACTCCACTAAGGGAAACGGGGAGCTGTTTTTT
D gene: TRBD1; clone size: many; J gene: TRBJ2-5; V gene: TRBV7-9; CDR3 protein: CASSLGQGFETQYF; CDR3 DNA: TGTGCCAGCAGCTTAGGACAGGGGTTCGAGACCCAGTACTTC
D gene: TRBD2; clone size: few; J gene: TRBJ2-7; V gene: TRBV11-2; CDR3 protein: CASSLVGTSGPYEQYF; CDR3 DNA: TGTGCCAGCAGCTTAGTCGGGACTAGCGGGCCCTACGAGCAGTACTTC
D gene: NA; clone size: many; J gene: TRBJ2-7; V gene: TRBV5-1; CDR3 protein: CASSRGDTAEQYF; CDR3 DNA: TGCGCCAGCAGCCGCGGGGACACGGCCGAGCAGTACTTC
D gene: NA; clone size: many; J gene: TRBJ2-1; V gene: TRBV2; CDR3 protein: CASRDGTVKVGEQFF; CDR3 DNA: TGTGCCAGCAGGGATGGGACCGTCAAAGTCGGGGAGCAGTTCTTC
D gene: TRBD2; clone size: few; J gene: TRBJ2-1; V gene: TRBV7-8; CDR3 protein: CASSFLQREGTNEQFF; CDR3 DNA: TGTGCCAGCAGCTTCCTTCAGCGGGAGGGCACCAATGAGCAGTTCTTC
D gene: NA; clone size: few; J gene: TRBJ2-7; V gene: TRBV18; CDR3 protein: CASSPGDHYEQYF; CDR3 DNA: TGTGCCAGCTCACCAGGAGACCACTACGAGCAGTACTTC
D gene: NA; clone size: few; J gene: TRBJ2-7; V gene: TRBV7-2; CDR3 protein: CASTQFRGIREQYF; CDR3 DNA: TGTGCCAGCACCCAGTTCCGGGGGATAAGGGAGCAGTACTTC
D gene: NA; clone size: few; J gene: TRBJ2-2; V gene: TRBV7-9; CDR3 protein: CASSLVGGITTGELFF; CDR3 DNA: TGTGCCAGCAGCTTAGTCGGCGGGATTACAACCGGGGAGCTGTTTTTT
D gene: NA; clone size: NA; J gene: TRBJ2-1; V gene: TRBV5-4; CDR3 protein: CASSPRTTLNEQFF; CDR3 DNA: TGTGCCAGCAGCCCGAGGACTACACTCAATGAGCAGTTCTTC
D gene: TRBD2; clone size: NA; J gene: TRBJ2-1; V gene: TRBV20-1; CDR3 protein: CSARDRNGLAANEQFF; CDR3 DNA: TGCAGTGCTAGAGATCGGAACGGGCTAGCGGCCAATGAGCAGTTCTTC
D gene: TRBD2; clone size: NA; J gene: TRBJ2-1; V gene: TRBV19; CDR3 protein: CASSIDRGGEQFF; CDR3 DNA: TGTGCCAGTAGTATAGATCGCGGGGGTGAGCAGTTCTTC
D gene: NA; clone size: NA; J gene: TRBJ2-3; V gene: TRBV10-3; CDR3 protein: CAISENLGDTQYF; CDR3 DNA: TGTGCCATCAGTGAGAATCTGGGGGATACGCAGTATTTT
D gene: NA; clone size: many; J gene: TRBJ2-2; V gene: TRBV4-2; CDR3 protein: CASSQETGRELTGELFF; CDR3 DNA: TGTGCCAGCAGCCAAGAAACGGGTCGCGAATTGACCGGGGAGCTGTTTTTT
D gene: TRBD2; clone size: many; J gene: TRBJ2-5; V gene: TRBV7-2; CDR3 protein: CASRGEGETQYF; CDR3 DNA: TGTGCCAGCAGGGGGGAGGGTGAGACCCAGTACTTC
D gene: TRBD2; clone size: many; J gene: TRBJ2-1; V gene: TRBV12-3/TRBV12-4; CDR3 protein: CASSLGTSGYNEQFF; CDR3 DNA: TGTGCCAGCAGCTTAGGGACTAGCGGATACAATGAGCAGTTCTTC
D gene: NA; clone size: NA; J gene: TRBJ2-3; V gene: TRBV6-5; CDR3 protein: CASAASGDTQYF; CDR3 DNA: TGTGCCAGTGCGGCTTCGGGGGATACGCAGTATTTT
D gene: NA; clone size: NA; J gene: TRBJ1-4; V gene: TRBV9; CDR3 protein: CASSPDGTPANEKLFF; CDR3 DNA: TGTGCCAGCAGCCCCGACGGAACACCCGCTAATGAAAAACTGTTTTTT
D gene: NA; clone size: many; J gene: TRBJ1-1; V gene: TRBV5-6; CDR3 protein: CASTGRLRAFF; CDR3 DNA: TGTGCCAGCACTGGCCGATTGAGAGCTTTCTTT
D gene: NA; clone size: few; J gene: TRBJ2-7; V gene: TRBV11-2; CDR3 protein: CASSLGQFFSYEQYF; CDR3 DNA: TGTGCCAGCAGCTTGGGGCAGTTTTTCTCCTACGAGCAGTACTTC
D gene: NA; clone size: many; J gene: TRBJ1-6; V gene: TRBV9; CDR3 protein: CASSPKAVGTPNSPLHF; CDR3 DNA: TGTGCCAGCAGCCCCAAAGCCGTCGGGACACCTAATTCACCCCTCCACTTT
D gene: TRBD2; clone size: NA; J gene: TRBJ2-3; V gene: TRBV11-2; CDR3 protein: CASSATLAGGGTDTQYF; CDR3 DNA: TGTGCCAGCAGCGCGACACTAGCGGGAGGAGGCACAGATACGCAGTATTTT
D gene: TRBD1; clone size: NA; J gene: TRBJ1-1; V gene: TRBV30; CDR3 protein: CVWFDRGNTEAFF; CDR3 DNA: TGTGTCTGGTTCGACAGGGGTAACACTGAAGCTTTCTTT
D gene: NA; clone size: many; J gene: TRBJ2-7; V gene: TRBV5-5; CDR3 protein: CASSKNYEQYF; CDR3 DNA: TGTGCCAGCAGCAAGAACTACGAGCAGTACTTC
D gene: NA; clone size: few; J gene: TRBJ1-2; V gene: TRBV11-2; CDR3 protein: CATALGISSYGYTF; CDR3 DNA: TGTGCCACCGCCCTGGGGATTTCCAGCTATGGCTACACCTTC
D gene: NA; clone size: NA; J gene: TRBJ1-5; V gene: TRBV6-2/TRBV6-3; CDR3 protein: CASSRPQGPHQPQHF; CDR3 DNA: TGTGCCAGCAGCCGTCCACAGGGTCCACATCAGCCCCAGCATTTT
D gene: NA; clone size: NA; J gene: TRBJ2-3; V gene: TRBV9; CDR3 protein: CASSVGGGPTDTQYF; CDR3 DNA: TGTGCCAGCAGCGTAGGTGGGGGACCCACAGATACGCAGTATTTT
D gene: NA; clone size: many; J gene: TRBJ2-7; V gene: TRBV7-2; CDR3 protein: CASSLARGYGYEQYF; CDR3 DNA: TGTGCCAGCAGCTTAGCTCGGGGCTACGGCTACGAGCAGTACTTC
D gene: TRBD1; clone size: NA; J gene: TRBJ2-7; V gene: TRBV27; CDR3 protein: CASSLGLGGFYEQYF; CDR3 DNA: TGTGCCAGCAGTTTAGGGCTAGGGGGCTTCTACGAGCAGTACTTC
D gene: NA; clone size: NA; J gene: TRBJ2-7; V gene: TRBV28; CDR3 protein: CASSSGVEQYF; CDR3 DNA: TGTGCCAGCAGTTCAGGGGTCGAGCAGTACTTC
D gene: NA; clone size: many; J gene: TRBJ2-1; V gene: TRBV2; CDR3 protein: CASNPRGGGEQFF; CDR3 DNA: TGTGCCAGCAACCCCCGGGGAGGGGGGGAGCAGTTCTTC
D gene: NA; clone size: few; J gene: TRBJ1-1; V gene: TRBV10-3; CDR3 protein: CAISGQSGTEAFF; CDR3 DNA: TGTGCCATCAGTGGACAGTCGGGCACTGAAGCTTTCTTT
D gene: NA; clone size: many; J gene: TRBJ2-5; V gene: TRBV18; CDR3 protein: CASSPGTGTQYF; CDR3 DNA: TGTGCCAGCTCACCCGGGACGGGGACCCAGTACTTC
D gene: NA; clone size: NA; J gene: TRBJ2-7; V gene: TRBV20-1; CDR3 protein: CSARDYPREQYF; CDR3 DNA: TGCAGTGCTAGAGATTACCCCAGGGAGCAGTACTTC
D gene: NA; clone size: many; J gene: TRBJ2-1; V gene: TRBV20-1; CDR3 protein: CSAILDSRGTYEQFF; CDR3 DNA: TGCAGTGCTATTCTAGACTCCCGGGGAACCTATGAGCAGTTCTTC
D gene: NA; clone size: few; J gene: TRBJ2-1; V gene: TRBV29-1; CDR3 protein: CSVELGTWQFF; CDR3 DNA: TGCAGCGTTGAGTTGGGGACTTGGCAGTTCTTC